The present T cell receptor beta chain was sequenced within a study of cytomegalovirus exposure and HLA in healthy donors. Study information: When 350 to 500 donors were genotyped, about 86% of them were found to fall in the Caucasian-associated ancestry cluster.

The donors comprised healthy bone marrow donors. Germline V gene data show CDR1 as MGHDK and CDR2 as SYGVNS. This CDR3 is built from 16 residues. V was cut by 3 bases and J by 5 bases, with 16 bases left in between. PCR employed 60 Vbeta and 13 Jbeta primers. Measured with immunoSEQ multiplex PCR; TCRdb has only the in-frame clones, and not every one. The sample has 150,000 to 200,000 clones, approximately 80% seen once. The table lists this clone with a few counts. The specimen sequenced was PBMCs. The receptor's source is a young man in good health and CMV-seronegative. The chain is built from TRBV25-1 and TRBJ1-4, with D possibly TRBD1 on 6 matching bases. The CDR3 bases are TGTGCCAGCAGTGACGTCCCAGGGGTCGTGAATGAAAAACTGTTTTTT. Translating gives CASSDVPGVVNEKLFF.